This is a list of T cell receptor beta chains from one sample in a study of blood T cell repertoires in COVID-19. Repertoires were generated with immunoSEQ multiplex PCR, while TCRdb's copy carries only in-frame clones and drops some. The profile covers more than 110,000 clones, with about nine tenths appearing a single time and under 4.5% taken by the ten largest. The sequenced sample consisted of PBMCs or T cells enriched from blood (not recorded which). The receptors were sampled from a man between 45 and 60 years old who had recovered from COVID-19. Both conserved end residues are part of each CDR3. A D gene is named only where the DNA matches it firmly. The size entry is marked missing in some rows and otherwise reads once, few, many or a size class.

.,TRBV6-5,.,TRBJ2-1,TGTGCCAGCAGCCCCGGACTATCCATCATCGATGAGCAGTTCTTC,CASSPGLSIIDEQFF
.,TRBV2,TRBD1,TRBJ1-4,TGTGCCAGCAAACTCGGACAGGGAAAGGAAAAACTGTTTTTT,CASKLGQGKEKLFF
.,TRBV12-3/TRBV12-4,.,TRBJ2-1,TGTGCCAGCAGTCTGGGGCCCAGTGAGCAGTTCTTC,CASSLGPSEQFF
.,TRBV6-2/TRBV6-3,TRBD1,TRBJ1-5,TGTGCCAGCAGTTATCTTAAAACAGGGGTCAATCAGCCCCAGCATTTT,CASSYLKTGVNQPQHF
.,TRBV7-2,.,TRBJ1-1,TGTGCCAGCAGCCCTCCGTCCTCTCTGAGCACTGAAGCTTTCTTT,CASSPPSSLSTEAFF
.,TRBV28,.,TRBJ2-3,TGTGCCAGCAGTAAGGCAGGGTCTAGAGATACGCAGTATTTT,CASSKAGSRDTQYF
.,TRBV7-8,TRBD1,TRBJ2-5,TGTGCCAGCAGCCTGGGACAGGGTCAAGAGACCCAGTACTTC,CASSLGQGQETQYF
.,TRBV4-1,.,TRBJ2-7,TGCGCCAGCAGCCAAGATGATATTGGGGGCGGGAGATACTACGAGCAGTACTTC,CASSQDDIGGGRYYEQYF
.,TRBV5-8,.,TRBJ1-5,TGTGCCAGCAGCTTCCACAACAGGGCTTATAGCAATCAGCCCCAGCATTTT,CASSFHNRAYSNQPQHF
.,TRBV19,TRBD2,TRBJ2-5,TGTGCCAGTAGTTACGGGACTAGATTCCGAGAGACCCAGTACTTC,CASSYGTRFRETQYF
.,TRBV11-2,TRBD1,TRBJ2-7,TGTGCCAGCTCCCGTCGGGACAGGGGGCCCGAGCAGTACTTC,CASSRRDRGPEQYF
.,TRBV18,TRBD1,TRBJ1-6,TGTGCCAGCTCACCTTCACAGGGGCCAGGTTCACCCCTCCACTTT,CASSPSQGPGSPLHF
.,TRBV7-2,.,TRBJ2-5,TGTGCCAGCAGCCCTAGGTCGGAGACCCAGTACTTC,CASSPRSETQYF
.,TRBV5-8,TRBD2,TRBJ2-3,TGTGCCAGCAGCTTGTTAGGTAGCGGGGGCACAGATACGCAGTATTTT,CASSLLGSGGTDTQYF
.,TRBV18,TRBD1,TRBJ1-6,TGTGCCAGCTCGCAACAGGGGGCAAGAAATTCACCCCTCCACTTT,CASSQQGARNSPLHF
once,TRBV14,.,TRBJ1-6,TGTGCCAGCAGCCTCCTTGTTGCGTTTAATTCACCCCTCCACTTT,CASSLLVAFNSPLHF
.,TRBV11-2,.,TRBJ2-4,TGTGCCAGCAGCTTAGTAGGGGGCAAAAACATTCAGTACTTC,CASSLVGGKNIQYF
.,TRBV24-1,TRBD1,TRBJ2-1,TGTGCCACCAGTGGGGGGACAGTGGACAATGAGCAGTTCTTC,CATSGGTVDNEQFF
.,TRBV19,TRBD1,TRBJ1-6,TGTGCCAGTAAAGCGGGGGGACAGGGGATAAGGCGTGGATCACCCCTCCACTTT,CASKAGGQGIRRGSPLHF
.,TRBV6-1,.,TRBJ1-2,TGTGCCAGCAGTGAAGCGAGCGTTGGCTATGGCTACACCTTC,CASSEASVGYGYTF
few,TRBV11-2,TRBD2,TRBJ2-1,TGTGCCAGCAGCTTAGATTCCGCTAGCGGGAGAGAGGCCAATGAGCAGTTCTTC,CASSLDSASGREANEQFF
.,TRBV5-8,TRBD2,TRBJ2-1,TGTGCCAGCAGCTTGGTAACTAGCGGGAGGGCCGAGCAGTTCTTC,CASSLVTSGRAEQFF
.,TRBV7-2,TRBD2,TRBJ2-5,TGTGCCAGCAGCTGGTGGGGACTAGCAGATGGAGAGACCCAGTACTTC,CASSWWGLADGETQYF
.,TRBV6-6,TRBD1,TRBJ1-6,TGTGCCAGCAGTTATATTGGACAGGGAAATTCACCCCTCCACTTT,CASSYIGQGNSPLHF
.,TRBV5-1,.,TRBJ1-1,TGCGCCAGCAGCTTAGGGGTGGACACTGAAGCTTTCTTT,CASSLGVDTEAFF
.,TRBV30,.,TRBJ1-5,TGTGCCTGGAGTGTAAAGGGGAACAGGGACATCTCTTTT,CAWSVKGNRDISF
.,TRBV18,.,TRBJ2-3,TGTGCCAGCTCACCCTTTCAGGCCCGACGCACAGATACGCAGTATTTT,CASSPFQARRTDTQYF
.,TRBV6-5,.,TRBJ2-5,TGTGCCAGCTCCCTCGCAGGGCGGGGAGAGACCCAGTACTTC,CASSLAGRGETQYF
.,TRBV29-1,TRBD2,TRBJ2-1,TGCAGCGTCCAAACTTACGGGGGGGAGTCCTACAATGAGCAGTTCTTC,CSVQTYGGESYNEQFF
few,TRBV30,TRBD1,TRBJ1-4,TGTGCCAGGGGACAGGGGGCAGGTGAAAAACTGTTTTTT,CARGQGAGEKLFF
.,TRBV11-3,TRBD1,TRBJ2-2,TGTGCCAGCAGCTTAGGGGGACAGGGGGCCGGGGAGCTGTTTTTT,CASSLGGQGAGELFF
.,TRBV9,TRBD2,TRBJ2-3,TGTGCCAGCAGCCCGAGATCGGCGGCTAGCGGGGGCCGTGGCACAGATACGCAGTATTTT,CASSPRSAASGGRGTDTQYF
.,TRBV21-1,.,TRBJ2-1,TGTGCCAGCAGAAAACTAGCGGGGGGGACAAGCTCCTACAATGAGCAGTTCTTC,CASRKLAGGTSSYNEQFF
.,TRBV7-3,.,TRBJ2-7,TGTGCCAGCAGCCCCAAACAGGCAGGGGTTCACGAGCAGTACTTC,CASSPKQAGVHEQYF
.,TRBV4-1,TRBD1,TRBJ1-2,TGCGCCAGCAGCCAGGATTGGACAGGGGCGCGCTATGGCTACACCTTC,CASSQDWTGARYGYTF
.,TRBV5-4,TRBD1,TRBJ1-4,TGTGCCAGCAGTCGAGGACAGGCTGCAACTAATGAAAAACTGTTTTTT,CASSRGQAATNEKLFF
.,TRBV5-1,TRBD1,TRBJ1-1,TGCGCCAGCAGCGGGGGACAGGGGTCTATGAACACTGAAGCTTTCTTT,CASSGGQGSMNTEAFF
.,TRBV19,TRBD1,TRBJ1-2,TGTGCCAGTAGTAGATCCTCGACAGGGGTCGGTGGTGGCTACACCTTC,CASSRSSTGVGGGYTF
.,TRBV29-1,.,TRBJ2-3,TGCAGCGTTGCACGGGATACGCAGTATTTT,CSVARDTQYF
.,TRBV9,TRBD1,TRBJ2-3,TGTGCCAGCAGCGTAGGCGCCCCGGGACAGGGTACGGTCACCACAGATACGCAGTATTTT,CASSVGAPGQGTVTTDTQYF
.,TRBV7-8,TRBD1,TRBJ1-2,TGTGCCAGCAGCTTAGCGCCCGGGACAGGGCCGTCTTGGGGCTACACCTTC,CASSLAPGTGPSWGYTF
.,TRBV24-1,.,TRBJ1-5,TGTGCCACCAGGGAGGGAGGGTCCAATCAGCCCCAGCATTTT,CATREGGSNQPQHF
.,TRBV5-5,TRBD1,TRBJ1-5,TGTGCCAGCAGCTCGGACAGGGGGATCCCTCAGCCCCAGCATTTT,CASSSDRGIPQPQHF
.,TRBV28,TRBD2,TRBJ2-7,TGTGCCAGCAGTCAAGGGGGACTAGCGGACTACGAGCAGTACTTC,CASSQGGLADYEQYF
.,TRBV4-3,.,TRBJ1-4,TGCGCCAGCAGCCAAGAGTGGGGCCAGGGGGAAAAACTGTTTTTT,CASSQEWGQGEKLFF
.,TRBV19,.,TRBJ2-1,TGTGCCAGTAGCTCGCTCCGAATTACTAGGAATGAGCAGTTCTTC,CASSSLRITRNEQFF
once,TRBV15,.,TRBJ1-5,TGTGCCACCAGCAGAGATGGCCTGCGACGGGAGGCTAATCAGCCCCAGCATTTT,CATSRDGLRREANQPQHF
.,TRBV5-1,.,TRBJ1-1,TGCGCCAGCAGCTTGTCAGGGGCGGCCCGGGACACTGAAGCTTTCTTT,CASSLSGAARDTEAFF
.,TRBV18,.,TRBJ2-3,TGTGCCAGCTCACCGAGCGGGTCCACAGATACGCAGTATTTT,CASSPSGSTDTQYF
.,TRBV2,TRBD1,TRBJ2-3,TGTGCCAGCAGGACAGGGTCAGATACGCAGTATTTT,CASRTGSDTQYF
.,TRBV7-3,TRBD2,TRBJ2-3,TGTGCCAGCAGCTCCCAGCCGGCTTTAGCGGGGGACCGCTCCACAGATACGCAGTATTTT,CASSSQPALAGDRSTDTQYF
.,TRBV5-4,.,TRBJ1-5,TGTGCCAGCAGCTTGGTCGTTCGTAACGACAGAACTAGCAATCAGCCCCAGCATTTT,CASSLVVRNDRTSNQPQHF
.,TRBV28,.,TRBJ1-2,TGTGCCAGCAGTTTACCGGGGGGTTATGGCTACACCTTC,CASSLPGGYGYTF
.,TRBV3-1/TRBV3-2,TRBD1,TRBJ2-1,TGTGCCAGCAGCCAAGAGGGCAGGGGGCGAAACAATGAGCAGTTCTTC,CASSQEGRGRNNEQFF